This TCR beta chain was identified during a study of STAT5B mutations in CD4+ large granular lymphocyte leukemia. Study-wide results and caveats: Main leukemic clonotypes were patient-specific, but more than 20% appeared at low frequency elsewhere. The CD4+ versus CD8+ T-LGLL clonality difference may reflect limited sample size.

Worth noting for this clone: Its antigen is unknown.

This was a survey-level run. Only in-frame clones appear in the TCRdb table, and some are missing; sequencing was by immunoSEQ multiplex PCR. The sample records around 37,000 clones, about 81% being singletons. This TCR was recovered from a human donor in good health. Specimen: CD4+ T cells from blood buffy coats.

CDR3 nucleotides: TGTGCCAGCTCACCGATAGTCGCCGGGACAGGGGGCTACGAGCAGTACTTC. Its protein is CASSPIVAGTGGYEQYF. This rearrangement joins TRBV18 to TRBJ2-7; 11 nucleotides line up with TRBD1. The CDR3 is 17 amino acids. Germline CDR1 and CDR2: KGHSH and LQKENI. J was trimmed by 3 bases and V by 3 bases; bases with no gene match: 10.